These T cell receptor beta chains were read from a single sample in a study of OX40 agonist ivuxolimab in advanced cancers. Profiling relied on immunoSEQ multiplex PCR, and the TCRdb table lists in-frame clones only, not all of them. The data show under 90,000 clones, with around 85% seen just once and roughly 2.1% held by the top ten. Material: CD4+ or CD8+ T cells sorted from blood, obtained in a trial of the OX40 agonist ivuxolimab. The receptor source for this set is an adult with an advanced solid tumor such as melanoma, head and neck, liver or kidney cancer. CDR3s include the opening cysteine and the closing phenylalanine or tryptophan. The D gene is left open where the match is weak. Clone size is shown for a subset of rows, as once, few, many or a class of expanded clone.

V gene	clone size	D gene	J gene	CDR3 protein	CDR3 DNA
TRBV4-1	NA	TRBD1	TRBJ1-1	CASSHGQGVYTEAFF	TGCGCCAGCAGCCATGGACAGGGGGTTTACACTGAAGCTTTCTTT
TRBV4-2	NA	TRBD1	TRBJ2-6	CASSLGQAFSTGANVLTF	TGTGCCAGCAGCCTGGGACAGGCGTTCTCGACTGGGGCCAACGTCCTGACTTTC
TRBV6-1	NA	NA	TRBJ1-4	CASSGRLNEKLFF	TGTGCCAGCAGCGGCCGCTTGAATGAAAAACTGTTTTTT
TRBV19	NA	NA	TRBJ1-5	CASTGTDVKPQHF	TGTGCCAGTACAGGGACGGACGTTAAGCCCCAGCATTTT
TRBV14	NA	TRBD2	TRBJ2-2	CASSLRPAGAGELFF	TGTGCCAGCAGCCTAAGGCCAGCGGGAGCCGGGGAGCTGTTTTTT
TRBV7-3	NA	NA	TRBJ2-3	CASSLGWAGTDTQYF	TGTGCCAGCAGCTTAGGGTGGGCGGGCACAGATACGCAGTATTTT
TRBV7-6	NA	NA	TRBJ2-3	CASSLASQSRTDTQYF	TGTGCCAGCAGCTTAGCAAGCCAATCACGCACAGATACGCAGTATTTT
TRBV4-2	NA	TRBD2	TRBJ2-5	CASSQDQSYAGGQETQYF	TGTGCCAGCAGCCAAGACCAGTCGTACGCGGGGGGACAAGAGACCCAGTACTTC
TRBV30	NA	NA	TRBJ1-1	CAWRAAQRGNTEAFF	TGTGCCTGGAGGGCAGCGCAACGAGGGAACACTGAAGCTTTCTTT
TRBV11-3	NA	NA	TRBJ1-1	CASSLTRQAFF	TGTGCCAGCAGCTTGACACGACAAGCTTTCTTT
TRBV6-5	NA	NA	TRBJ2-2	CASRMVANTGELFF	TGTGCCAGCAGGATGGTAGCGAACACCGGGGAGCTGTTTTTT
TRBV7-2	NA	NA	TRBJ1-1	CASSLVPQGNTEAFF	TGTGCCAGCAGCTTAGTCCCGCAGGGTAACACTGAAGCTTTCTTT
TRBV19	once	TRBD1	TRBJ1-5	CASSMAGAGGLDQPQHF	TGTGCCAGTAGTATGGCCGGGGCAGGGGGTTTGGATCAGCCCCAGCATTTT
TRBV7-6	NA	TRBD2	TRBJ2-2	CASSAFSGGYTGELFF	TGTGCCAGCAGCGCGTTTAGCGGGGGTTACACCGGGGAGCTGTTTTTT
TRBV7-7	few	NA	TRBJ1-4	CASSKDLGEKLFF	TGTGCCAGCAGCAAGGACCTAGGGGAAAAACTGTTTTTT
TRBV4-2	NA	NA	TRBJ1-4	CASSQALTATNEKLFF	TGTGCCAGCAGCCAAGCCCTGACAGCAACTAATGAAAAACTGTTTTTT
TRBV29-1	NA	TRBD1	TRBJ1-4	CSIRGPSNEKLFF	TGCAGTATCAGGGGGCCGTCAAATGAAAAACTGTTTTTT
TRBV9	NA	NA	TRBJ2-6	CASSYPSMKGANVLTF	TGTGCCAGCAGCTACCCGTCTATGAAGGGGGCCAACGTCCTGACTTTC
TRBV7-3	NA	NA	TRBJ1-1	CASSRGMNTEAFF	TGTGCCAGCAGCCGGGGCATGAACACTGAAGCTTTCTTT
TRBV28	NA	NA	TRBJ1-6	CASQLVQYNSPLHF	TGTGCCAGCCAATTGGTGCAGTATAATTCACCCCTCCACTTT
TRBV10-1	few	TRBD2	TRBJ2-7	CASSPGLIYEQYF	TGCGCCAGCAGTCCGGGACTAATTTACGAGCAGTACTTC
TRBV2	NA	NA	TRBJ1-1	CAGTTNTEAFF	TGTGCCGGAACGACGAACACTGAGGCTTTCTTT
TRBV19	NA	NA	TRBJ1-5	CASSMGGRGGNQPQHF	TGTGCCAGTAGTATGGGGGGAAGAGGGGGCAATCAGCCCCAGCATTTT
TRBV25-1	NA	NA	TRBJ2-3	CASSDGVGASTDTQYF	TGTGCCAGCAGTGACGGAGTAGGAGCTAGCACAGATACGCAGTATTTT
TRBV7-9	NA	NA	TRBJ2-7	CASSLTSYEQYF	TGTGCCAGCAGCTTAACCAGCTACGAGCAGTACTTC
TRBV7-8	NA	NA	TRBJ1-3	CASSLTGPGNTIYF	TGTGCCAGCAGCTTAACAGGGCCTGGAAACACCATATATTTT
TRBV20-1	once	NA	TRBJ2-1	CSARGNNEQFF	TGCAGTGCTAGGGGCAACAATGAGCAGTTCTTC
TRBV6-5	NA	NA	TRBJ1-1	CASSRIGGLGEAFF	TGTGCCAGCAGTCGTATAGGGGGGCTCGGTGAAGCTTTCTTT
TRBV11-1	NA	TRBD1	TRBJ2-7	CASSRGTGSYEQYF	TGTGCCAGCAGCCGAGGGACAGGGTCCTACGAGCAGTACTTC
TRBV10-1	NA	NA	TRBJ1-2	CASIGVNYGYTF	TGCGCCAGCATCGGAGTTAACTATGGCTACACCTTC
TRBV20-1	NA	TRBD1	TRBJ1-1	CSARSRDRAVF	TGCAGTGCTAGATCCCGGGACAGGGCCGTCTTT
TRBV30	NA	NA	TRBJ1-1	CAGGRHTEAFF	TGTGCCGGAGGCAGGCACACTGAAGCTTTCTTT
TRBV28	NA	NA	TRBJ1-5	CASRYRVLNNQPQHF	TGTGCCAGCAGGTACCGGGTCCTAAACAATCAGCCCCAGCATTTT
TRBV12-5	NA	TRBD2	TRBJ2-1	CASGLYPSLSLGGSNDYNEQFF	TGTGCTAGTGGTTTGTATCCTTCCCTTAGCCTTGGCGGGAGTAATGACTACAATGAGCAGTTCTTC
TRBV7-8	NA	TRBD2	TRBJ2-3	CASSSGTSGYTDTQYF	TGTGCCAGCAGCTCCGGGACTAGCGGGTACACAGATACGCAGTATTTT
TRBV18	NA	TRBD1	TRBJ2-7	CASSPDRGGPYEQYF	TGTGCCAGCTCACCGGACAGGGGGGGTCCCTACGAGCAGTACTTC